The source of this T cell receptor (beta chain) is a study of Ad26.COV2.S vaccination and SARS-CoV-2 variants. Findings of the study overall: Reportedly, spike-specific CD8+ and CD4+ T cell responses achieved substantial breadth once vaccination had taken place. Researchers cautioned that TCR breadth and depth analyses may have underestimated total T cell responses.

This clone appeared a single time. Its antigen is as yet unknown. As for treatment: approximately 18 received Ad26.COV2.S at low or high dose, single or two shots; 5 received placebo; per-sample allocation not given. Repertoires come from day 63 after the first vaccine or placebo injection. It was Wuhan-strain SARS-CoV-2 spike that the Ad26 vaccine vector expressed. Some clones are missing from TCRdb's copy, which holds only in-frame ones; the method was immunoSEQ multiplex PCR. Of approximately 300,000 clones in the sample, more than 70% were seen once. Trimming at V came to 2 bases and at J to 5 bases, leaving 3 bases not matched to a gene. The CDR3 length is 15 residues. From germline, CDR1 is MNHNY and CDR2 SVGAGI (reference sequence).

This sequence was found in a person aged 18-60 years who received the Ad26.COV2.S COVID-19 vaccine or a placebo. The sample consisted of peripheral blood, taken in a trial of Ad26.COV2.S vaccine versus placebo. The rearrangement uses TRBV6-6 and TRBJ1-4; the match to TRBD1 covers 9 bases. The CDR3 DNA sequence: TGTGCCAGCAGTTACAGGGACAGGGAAAATGAAAAACTGTTTTTT. Protein sequence: CASSYRDRENEKLFF.